This T cell receptor (beta chain) was obtained from a study of Ad26.COV2.S vaccination and SARS-CoV-2 variants. Details on this clone: Its cognate antigen is unknown.

Sequencing used immunoSEQ multiplex PCR; TCRdb keeps in-frame clones, though not all of them. Seen here are 350,000 to 450,000 clones, over 80% observed once, and the top ten hold less than 2%. Whole-study results and caveats: Once vaccination had occurred, spike-specific CD8+ and CD4+ T cell responses reportedly showed substantial breadth.

Germline V CDR1 and CDR2: MGHRA, YSYEKL. Deletions cut 1 base from V and 5 bases from J, with 14 bases between. The CDR3 spans 16 residues. The treatment was: 15 to 20 received Ad26.COV2.S at low or high dose, single or two shots; roughly five received placebo; per-sample allocation not given. Day 63 after the first injection of vaccine or placebo was the sampling time. This sample comprised peripheral blood, obtained in a trial of Ad26.COV2.S vaccine versus placebo. The source is a person aged 18 to 65 who received the Ad26.COV2.S COVID-19 vaccine or a placebo. The gene calls are TRBV4-1 and TRBJ1-4; unclear D gene. Here the CDR3 reads CASSQGSTANNEKLFF. The CDR3 nucleotides are TGCGCCAGCAGCCAAGGGTCAACAGCCAACAATGAAAAACTGTTTTTT.